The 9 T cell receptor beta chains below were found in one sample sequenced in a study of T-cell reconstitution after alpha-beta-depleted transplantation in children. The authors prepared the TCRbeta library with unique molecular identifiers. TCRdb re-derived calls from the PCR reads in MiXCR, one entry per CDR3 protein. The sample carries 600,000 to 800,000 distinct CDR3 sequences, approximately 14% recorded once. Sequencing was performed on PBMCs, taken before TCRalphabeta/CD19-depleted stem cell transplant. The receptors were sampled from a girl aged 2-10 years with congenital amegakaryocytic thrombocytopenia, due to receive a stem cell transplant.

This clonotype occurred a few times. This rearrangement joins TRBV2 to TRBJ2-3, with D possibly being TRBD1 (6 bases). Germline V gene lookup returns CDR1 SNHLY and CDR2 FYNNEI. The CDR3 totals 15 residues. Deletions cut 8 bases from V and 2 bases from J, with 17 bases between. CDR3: CASRDSGAATDTQYF. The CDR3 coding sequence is TGTGCCAGCCGAGACTCAGGGGCCGCCACAGATACGCAGTATTTT.

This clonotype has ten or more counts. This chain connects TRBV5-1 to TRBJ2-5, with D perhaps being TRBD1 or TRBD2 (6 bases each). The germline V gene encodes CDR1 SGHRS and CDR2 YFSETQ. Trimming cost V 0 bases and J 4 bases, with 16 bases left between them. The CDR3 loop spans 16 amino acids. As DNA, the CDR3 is TGCGCCAGCAGCTTGGGCCCCACGTCGGGGGCAGAGACCCAGTACTTC. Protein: CASSLGPTSGAETQYF.

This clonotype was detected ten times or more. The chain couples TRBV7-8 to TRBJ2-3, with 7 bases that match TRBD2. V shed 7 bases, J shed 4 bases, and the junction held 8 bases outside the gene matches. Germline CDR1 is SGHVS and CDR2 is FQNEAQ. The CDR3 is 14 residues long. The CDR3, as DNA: TGTGCCAGCACCCGGGACTATCTGGCAGATACGCAGTATTTT. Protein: CASTRDYLADTQYF.

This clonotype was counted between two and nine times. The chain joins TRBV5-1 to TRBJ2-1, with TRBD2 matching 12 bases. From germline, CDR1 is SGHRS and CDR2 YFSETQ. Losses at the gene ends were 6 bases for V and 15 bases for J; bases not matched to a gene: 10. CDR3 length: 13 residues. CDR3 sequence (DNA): TGCGCCAGCAAACTAGCGGGAGGCCCAGGGTTGTTCTTC. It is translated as CASKLAGGPGLFF.

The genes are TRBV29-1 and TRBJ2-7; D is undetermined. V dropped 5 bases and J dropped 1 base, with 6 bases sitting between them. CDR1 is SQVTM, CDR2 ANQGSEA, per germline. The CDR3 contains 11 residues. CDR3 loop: CSVKTSYEQYF. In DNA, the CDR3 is TGCAGCGTTAAGACTTCCTACGAGCAGTACTTC.

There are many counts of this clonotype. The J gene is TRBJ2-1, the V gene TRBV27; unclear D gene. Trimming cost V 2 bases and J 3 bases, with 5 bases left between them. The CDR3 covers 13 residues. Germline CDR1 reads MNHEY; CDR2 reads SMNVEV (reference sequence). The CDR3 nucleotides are TGTGCCAGCAGTTTACCTGACTACAATGAGCAGTTCTTC. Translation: CASSLPDYNEQFF.

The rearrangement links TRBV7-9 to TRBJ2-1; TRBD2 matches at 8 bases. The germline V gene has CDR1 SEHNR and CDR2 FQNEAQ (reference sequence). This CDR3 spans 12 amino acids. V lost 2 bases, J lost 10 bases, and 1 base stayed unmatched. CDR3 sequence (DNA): TGTGCCAGCAGCTTACGGGGGGGGGAGCAGTTCTTC. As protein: CASSLRGGEQFF.

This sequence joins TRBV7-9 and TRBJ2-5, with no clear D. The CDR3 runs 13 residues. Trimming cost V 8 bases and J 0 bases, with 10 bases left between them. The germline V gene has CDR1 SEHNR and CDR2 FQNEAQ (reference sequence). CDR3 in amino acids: CASLSSYQETQYF. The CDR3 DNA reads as TGTGCCAGCCTAAGCTCCTACCAAGAGACCCAGTACTTC. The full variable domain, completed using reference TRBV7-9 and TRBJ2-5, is DTGVSQNPRHKITKRGQNVTFRCDPISEHNRLYWYRQTLGQGPEFLTYFQNEAQLEKSRLLSDRFSAERPKGSFSTLEIQRTEQGDSAMYLCASLSSYQETQYFGPGTRLLVL.

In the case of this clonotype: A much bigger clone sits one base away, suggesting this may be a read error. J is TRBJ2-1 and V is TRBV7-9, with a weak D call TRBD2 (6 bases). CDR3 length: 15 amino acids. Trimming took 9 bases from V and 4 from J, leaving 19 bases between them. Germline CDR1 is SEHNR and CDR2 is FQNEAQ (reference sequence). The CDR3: CARSQGGPQYNEQFF. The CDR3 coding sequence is TGTGCCAGAAGCCAGGGAGGCCCTCAATACAATGAGCAGTTCTTC.